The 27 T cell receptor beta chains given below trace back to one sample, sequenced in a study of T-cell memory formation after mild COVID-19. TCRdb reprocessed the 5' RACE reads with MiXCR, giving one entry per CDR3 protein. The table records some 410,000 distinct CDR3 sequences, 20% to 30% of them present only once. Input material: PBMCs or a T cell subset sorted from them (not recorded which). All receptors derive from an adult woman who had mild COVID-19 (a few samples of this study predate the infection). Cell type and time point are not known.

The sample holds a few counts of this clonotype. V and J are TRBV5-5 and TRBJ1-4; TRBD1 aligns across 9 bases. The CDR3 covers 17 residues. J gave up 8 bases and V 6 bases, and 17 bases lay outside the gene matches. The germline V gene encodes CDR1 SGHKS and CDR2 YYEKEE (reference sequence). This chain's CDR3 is CASTSGEWDRAREKLFF. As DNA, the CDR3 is TGTGCCAGCACCAGCGGAGAATGGGACAGGGCTAGAGAAAAACTGTTTTTT.

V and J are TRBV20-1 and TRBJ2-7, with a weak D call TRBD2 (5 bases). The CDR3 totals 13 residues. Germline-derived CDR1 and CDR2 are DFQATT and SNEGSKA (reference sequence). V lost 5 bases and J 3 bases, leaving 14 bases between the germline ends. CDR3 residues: CSAPWGVGYEQYF. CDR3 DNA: TGCAGTGCTCCATGGGGAGTTGGCTACGAGCAGTACTTC.

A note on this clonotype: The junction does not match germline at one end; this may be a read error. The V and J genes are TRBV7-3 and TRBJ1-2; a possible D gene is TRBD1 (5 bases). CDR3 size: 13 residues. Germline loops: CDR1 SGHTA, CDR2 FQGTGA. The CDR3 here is CASSWDPGRPPSF. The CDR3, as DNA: TGTGCCAGCAGCTGGGATCCGGGACGTCCACCCTCCTTC. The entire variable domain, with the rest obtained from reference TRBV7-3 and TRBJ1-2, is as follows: GAGVSQTPSNKVTEKGKYVELRCDPISGHTALYWYRQSLGQGPEFLIYFQGTGAADDSGLPNDRFFAVRPEGSVSTLKIQRTERGDSAVYLCASSWDPGRPPSFGSGTRLTVV.

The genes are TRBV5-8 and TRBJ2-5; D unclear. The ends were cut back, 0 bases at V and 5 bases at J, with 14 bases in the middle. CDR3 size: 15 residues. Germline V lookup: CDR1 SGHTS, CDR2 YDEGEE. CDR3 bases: TGTGCCAGCAGCTTGGTTGACAATAGGTGGGAGACCCAGTACTTC. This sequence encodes CASSLVDNRWETQYF.

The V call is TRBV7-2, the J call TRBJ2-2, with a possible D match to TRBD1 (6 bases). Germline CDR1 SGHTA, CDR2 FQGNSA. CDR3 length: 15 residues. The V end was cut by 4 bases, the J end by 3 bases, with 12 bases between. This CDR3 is CASSSTYRDTGELFF. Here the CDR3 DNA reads TGTGCCAGCAGCTCGACTTACAGGGACACCGGGGAGCTGTTTTTT. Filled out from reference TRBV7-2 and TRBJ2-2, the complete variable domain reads GAGVSQSPSNKVTEKGKDVELRCDPISGHTALYWYRQSLGQGLEFLIYFQGNSAPDKSGLPSDRFSAERTGGSVSTLTIQRTQQEDSAVYLCASSSTYRDTGELFFGEGSRLTVL.

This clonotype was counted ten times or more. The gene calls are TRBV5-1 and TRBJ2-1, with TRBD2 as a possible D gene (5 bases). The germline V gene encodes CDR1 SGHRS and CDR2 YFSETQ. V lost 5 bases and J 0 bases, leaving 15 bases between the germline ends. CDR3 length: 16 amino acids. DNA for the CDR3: TGCGCCAGCAGTTACGGGTGGGAGCGCTCCTACAATGAGCAGTTCTTC. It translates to CASSYGWERSYNEQFF. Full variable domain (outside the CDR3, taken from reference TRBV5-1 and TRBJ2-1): KAGVTQTPRYLIKTRGQQVTLSCSPISGHRSVSWYQQTPGQGLQFLFEYFSETQRNKGNFPGRFSGRQFSNSRSEMNVSTLELGDSALYLCASSYGWERSYNEQFFGPGTRLTVL.

CDR3 DNA sequence: TGTGCCAGCAGCAAAATGAGGCCCGGAGACACTGAAGCTTTCTTT. Residues: CASSKMRPGDTEAFF. The chain uses TRBV5-5 and TRBJ1-1; the D is unclear. CDR1 and CDR2 from the germline V gene are SGHKS and YYEKEE (reference sequence). CDR3 size: 15 residues. With 4 bases removed from V and 3 bases from J, the gap between germline ends came to 16 bases.

CDR3 nucleotide sequence: TGTGCCAGCAGCTCGTCTCTTCTCGGAGAGAACACCGGGGAGCTGTTTTTT. It is translated as CASSSSLLGENTGELFF. The chain uses TRBV11-2 and TRBJ2-2; D is ambiguous. The V and J ends lost 4 bases and 1 base respectively, with 16 bases between them. The CDR3 loop spans 17 amino acids. CDR1 is SGHAT and CDR2 is FQNNGV in the germline V gene.

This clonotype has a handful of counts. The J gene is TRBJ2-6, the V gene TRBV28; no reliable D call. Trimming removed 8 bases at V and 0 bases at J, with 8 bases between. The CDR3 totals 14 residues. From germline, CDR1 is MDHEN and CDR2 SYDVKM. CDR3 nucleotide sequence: TGTGCCAGCTCAAAGGGCTCTGGGGCCAACGTCCTGACTTTC. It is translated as CASSKGSGANVLTF.

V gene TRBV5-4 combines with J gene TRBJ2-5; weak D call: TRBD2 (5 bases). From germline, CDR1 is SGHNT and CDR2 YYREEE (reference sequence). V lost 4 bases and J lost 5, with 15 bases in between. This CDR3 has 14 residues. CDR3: CASSPTGSHETQYF. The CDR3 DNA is TGTGCCAGCAGCCCTACGGGGAGCCACGAGACCCAGTACTTC.

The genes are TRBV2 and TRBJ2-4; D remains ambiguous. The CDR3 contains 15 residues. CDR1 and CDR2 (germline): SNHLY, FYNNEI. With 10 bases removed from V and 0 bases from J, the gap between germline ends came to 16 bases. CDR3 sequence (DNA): TGTGCCATACAGAAGGGAACCCTAGCCAAAAACATTCAGTACTTC. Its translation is CAIQKGTLAKNIQYF.

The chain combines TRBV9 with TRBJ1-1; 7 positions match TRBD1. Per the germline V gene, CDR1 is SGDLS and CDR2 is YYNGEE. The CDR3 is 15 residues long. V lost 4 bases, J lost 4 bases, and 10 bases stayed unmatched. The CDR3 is CASSPEVGGTTEAFF. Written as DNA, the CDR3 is TGTGCCAGCAGCCCCGAGGTAGGGGGCACCACTGAAGCTTTCTTT.

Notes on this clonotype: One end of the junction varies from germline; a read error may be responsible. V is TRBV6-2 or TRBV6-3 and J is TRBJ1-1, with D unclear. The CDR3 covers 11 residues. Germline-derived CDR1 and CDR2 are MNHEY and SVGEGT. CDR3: CACRSNTEAFF. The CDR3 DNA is TGTGCCTGCAGATCGAACACTGAAGCTTTCTTT.

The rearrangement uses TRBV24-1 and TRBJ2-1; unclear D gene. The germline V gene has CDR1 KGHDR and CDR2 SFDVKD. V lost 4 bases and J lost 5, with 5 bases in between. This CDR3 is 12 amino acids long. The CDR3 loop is CATSERNNEQFF. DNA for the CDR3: TGTGCCACCAGTGAAAGGAACAATGAGCAGTTCTTC.

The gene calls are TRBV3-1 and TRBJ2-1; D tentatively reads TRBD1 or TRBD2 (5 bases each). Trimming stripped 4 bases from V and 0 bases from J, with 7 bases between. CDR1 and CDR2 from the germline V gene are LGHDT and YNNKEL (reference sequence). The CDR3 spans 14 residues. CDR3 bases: TGTGCCAGCAGCCGAGGGGACTCCTACAATGAGCAGTTCTTC. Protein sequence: CASSRGDSYNEQFF.

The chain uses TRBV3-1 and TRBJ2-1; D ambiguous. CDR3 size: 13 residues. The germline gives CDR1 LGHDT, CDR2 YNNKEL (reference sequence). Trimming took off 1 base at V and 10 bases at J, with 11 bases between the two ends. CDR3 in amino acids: CASSQVKAIEQFF. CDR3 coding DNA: TGTGCCAGCAGCCAAGTTAAGGCTATCGAGCAGTTCTTC.

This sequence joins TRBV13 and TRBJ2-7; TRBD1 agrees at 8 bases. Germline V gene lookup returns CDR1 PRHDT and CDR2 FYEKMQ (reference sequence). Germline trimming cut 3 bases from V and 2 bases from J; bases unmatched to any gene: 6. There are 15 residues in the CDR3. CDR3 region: CASSFFGQGAYEQYF. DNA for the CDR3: TGTGCCAGCAGCTTCTTTGGACAGGGCGCCTACGAGCAGTACTTC.

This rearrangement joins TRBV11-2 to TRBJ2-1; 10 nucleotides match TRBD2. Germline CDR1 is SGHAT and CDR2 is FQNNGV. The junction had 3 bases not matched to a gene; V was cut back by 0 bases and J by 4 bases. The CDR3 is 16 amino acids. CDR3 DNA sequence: TGTGCCAGCAGCTTAGATCAAGCGGGGGGGTACAATGAGCAGTTCTTC. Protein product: CASSLDQAGGYNEQFF.

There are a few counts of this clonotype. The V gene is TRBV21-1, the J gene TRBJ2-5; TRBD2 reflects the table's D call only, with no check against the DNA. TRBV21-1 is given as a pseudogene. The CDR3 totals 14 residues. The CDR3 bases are TGTGCCAGCAGCACCTCCGAGGATCTAGAGACCCAGTACTTC. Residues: CASSTSEDLETQYF.

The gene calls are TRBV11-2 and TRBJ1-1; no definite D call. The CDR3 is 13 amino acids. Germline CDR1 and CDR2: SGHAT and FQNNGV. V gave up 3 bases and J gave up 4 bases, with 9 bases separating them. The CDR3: CASSFDRGTEAFF. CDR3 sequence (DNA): TGTGCCAGCAGCTTCGACCGGGGCACTGAAGCTTTCTTT.

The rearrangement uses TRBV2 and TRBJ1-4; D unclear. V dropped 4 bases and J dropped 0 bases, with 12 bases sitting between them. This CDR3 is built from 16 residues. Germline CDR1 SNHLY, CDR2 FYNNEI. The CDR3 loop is CASSVASAATNEKLFF. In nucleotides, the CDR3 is TGTGCCAGCAGTGTAGCCAGCGCTGCAACTAATGAAAAACTGTTTTTT.

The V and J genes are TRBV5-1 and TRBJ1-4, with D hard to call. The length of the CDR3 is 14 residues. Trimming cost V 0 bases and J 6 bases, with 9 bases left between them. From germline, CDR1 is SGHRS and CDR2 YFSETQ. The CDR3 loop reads CASSLDGGDEKLFF. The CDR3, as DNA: TGCGCCAGCAGCTTGGACGGTGGGGATGAAAAACTGTTTTTT. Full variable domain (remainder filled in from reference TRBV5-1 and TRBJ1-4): KAGVTQTPRYLIKTRGQQVTLSCSPISGHRSVSWYQQTPGQGLQFLFEYFSETQRNKGNFPGRFSGRQFSNSRSEMNVSTLELGDSALYLCASSLDGGDEKLFFGSGTQLSVL.

The chain's CDR3 is CASSSIAENEQYF. CDR3 in DNA: TGTGCCAGCTCGTCTATAGCGGAAAACGAGCAGTACTTC. V is TRBV18 and J is TRBJ2-7, with D perhaps matching TRBD2 (6 bases). V gave up 6 bases and J gave up 5 bases, with 14 bases separating them. The CDR3 runs 13 residues. CDR1 is KGHSH and CDR2 is LQKENI in the germline V gene.

CDR3 sequence reads: CASSLSESYEQYF. As DNA, the CDR3 is TGTGCCAGCAGCTTGTCGGAGTCCTACGAGCAGTACTTC. The chain is built from TRBV7-8 and TRBJ2-7; D not resolved. Germline-derived CDR1 and CDR2 are SGHVS and FQNEAQ. The V end was cut by 3 bases, the J end by 1 base, with 7 bases between. The CDR3 sequence is 13 residues long.

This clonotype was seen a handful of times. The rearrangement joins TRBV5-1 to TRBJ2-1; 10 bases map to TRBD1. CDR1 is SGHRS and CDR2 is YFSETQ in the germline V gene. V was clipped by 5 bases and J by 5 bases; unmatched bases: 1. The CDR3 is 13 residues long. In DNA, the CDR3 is TGCGCCAGCAGGGACAGGGGGGACAATGAGCAGTTCTTC. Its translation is CASRDRGDNEQFF.

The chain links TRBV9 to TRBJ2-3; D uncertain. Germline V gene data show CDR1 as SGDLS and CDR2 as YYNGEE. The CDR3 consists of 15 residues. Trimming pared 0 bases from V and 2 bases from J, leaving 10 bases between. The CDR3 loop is CASSVDVGFTDTQYF. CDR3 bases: TGTGCCAGCAGCGTAGATGTCGGGTTCACAGATACGCAGTATTTT.

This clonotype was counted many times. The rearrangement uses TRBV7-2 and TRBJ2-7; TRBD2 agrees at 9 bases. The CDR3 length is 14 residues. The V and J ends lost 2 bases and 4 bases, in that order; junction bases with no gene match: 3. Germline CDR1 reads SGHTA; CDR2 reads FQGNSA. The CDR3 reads CASSLSLAGYEQYF. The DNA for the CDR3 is TGTGCCAGCAGCTTATCACTAGCGGGTTACGAGCAGTACTTC.